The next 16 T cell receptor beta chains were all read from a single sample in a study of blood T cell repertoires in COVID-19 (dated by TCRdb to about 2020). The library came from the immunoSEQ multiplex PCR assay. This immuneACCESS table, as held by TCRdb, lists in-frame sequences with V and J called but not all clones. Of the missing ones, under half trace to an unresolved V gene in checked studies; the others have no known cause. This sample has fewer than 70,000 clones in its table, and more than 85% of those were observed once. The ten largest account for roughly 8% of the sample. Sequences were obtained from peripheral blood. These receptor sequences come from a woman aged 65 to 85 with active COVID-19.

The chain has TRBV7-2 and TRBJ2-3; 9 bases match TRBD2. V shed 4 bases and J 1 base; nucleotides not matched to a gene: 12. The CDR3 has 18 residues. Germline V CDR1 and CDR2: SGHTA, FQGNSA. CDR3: CASSYLAGRHTGTDTQYF. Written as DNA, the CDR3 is TGTGCCAGCAGCTACCTAGCGGGAAGGCACACTGGCACAGATACGCAGTATTTT.

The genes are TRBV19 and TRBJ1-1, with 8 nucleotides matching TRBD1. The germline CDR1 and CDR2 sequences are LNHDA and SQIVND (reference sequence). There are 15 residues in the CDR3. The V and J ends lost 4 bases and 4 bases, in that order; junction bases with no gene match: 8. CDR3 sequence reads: CASSNWDRWGTEAFF. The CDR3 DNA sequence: TGTGCCAGTAGTAATTGGGACAGGTGGGGCACTGAAGCTTTCTTT.

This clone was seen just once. CDR3 region: CASSLDRFMGTEAFF. CDR3 bases: TGTGCCAGCAGTCTAGACAGGTTTATGGGCACTGAAGCTTTCTTT. This chain connects TRBV27 to TRBJ1-1; D might be TRBD1 (6 bases). The V gene lost 5 bases and the J gene lost 4 bases, with 17 bases spanning the gap. This CDR3 contains 15 residues. Germline lookup yields CDR1 MNHEY and CDR2 SMNVEV (reference sequence).

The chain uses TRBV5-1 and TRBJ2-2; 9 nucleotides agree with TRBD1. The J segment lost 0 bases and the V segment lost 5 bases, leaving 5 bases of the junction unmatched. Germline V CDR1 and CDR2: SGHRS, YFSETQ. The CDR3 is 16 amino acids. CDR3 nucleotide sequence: TGCGCCAGCAGTTGGACAGGGGCGACGAACACCGGGGAGCTGTTTTTT. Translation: CASSWTGATNTGELFF. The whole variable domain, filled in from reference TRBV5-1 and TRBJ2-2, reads KAGVTQTPRYLIKTRGQQVTLSCSPISGHRSVSWYQQTPGQGLQFLFEYFSETQRNKGNFPGRFSGRQFSNSRSEMNVSTLELGDSALYLCASSWTGATNTGELFFGEGSRLTVL.

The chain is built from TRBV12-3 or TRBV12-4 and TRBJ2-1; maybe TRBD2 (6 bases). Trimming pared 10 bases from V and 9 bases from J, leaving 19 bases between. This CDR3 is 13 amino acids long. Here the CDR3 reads CATLTSSGGEQFF. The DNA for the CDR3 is TGTGCCACCTTAACGAGTTCCGGGGGTGAGCAGTTCTTC.

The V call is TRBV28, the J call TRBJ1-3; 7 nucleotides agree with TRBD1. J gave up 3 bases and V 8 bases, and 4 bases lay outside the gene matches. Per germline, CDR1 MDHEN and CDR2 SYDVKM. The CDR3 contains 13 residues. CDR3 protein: CASGQVGGNTIYF. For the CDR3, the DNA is TGTGCCAGCGGACAGGTCGGTGGAAACACCATATATTTT. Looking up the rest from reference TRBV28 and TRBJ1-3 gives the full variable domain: DVKVTQSSRYLVKRTGEKVFLECVQDMDHENMFWYRQDPGLGLRLIYFSYDVKMKEKGDIPEGYSVSREKKERFSLILESASTNQTSMYLCASGQVGGNTIYFGEGSWLTVV.

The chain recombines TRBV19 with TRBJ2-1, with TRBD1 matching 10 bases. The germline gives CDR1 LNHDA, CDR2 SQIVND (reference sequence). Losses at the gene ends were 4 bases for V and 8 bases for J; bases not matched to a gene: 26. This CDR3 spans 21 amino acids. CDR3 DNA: TGTGCCAGTAGTAGGGGACCGGGACAGGGGATTGCAGGCGGGAGGCAGCATGAGCAGTTCTTC. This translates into CASSRGPGQGIAGGRQHEQFF.

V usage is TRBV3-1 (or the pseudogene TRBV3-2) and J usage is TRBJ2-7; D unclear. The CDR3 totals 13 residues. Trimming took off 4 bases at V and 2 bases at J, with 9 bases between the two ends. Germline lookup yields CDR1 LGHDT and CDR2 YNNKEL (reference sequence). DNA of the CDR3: TGTGCCAGCAGCCCCGCGGTGGCCTACGAGCAGTACTTC. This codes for CASSPAVAYEQYF.

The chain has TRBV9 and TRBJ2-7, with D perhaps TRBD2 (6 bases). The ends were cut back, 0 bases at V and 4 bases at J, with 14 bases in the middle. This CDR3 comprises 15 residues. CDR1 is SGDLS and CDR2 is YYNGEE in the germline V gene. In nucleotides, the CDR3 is TGTGCCAGCAGCGTAGGCGGGGTTCCCGCGTACGAGCAGTACTTC. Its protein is CASSVGGVPAYEQYF.

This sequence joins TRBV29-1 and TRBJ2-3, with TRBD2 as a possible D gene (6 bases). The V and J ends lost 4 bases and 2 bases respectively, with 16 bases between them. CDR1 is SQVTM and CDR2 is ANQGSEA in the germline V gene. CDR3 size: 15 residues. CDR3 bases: TGCAGCGTTGTTATAGATAGCGGAATCACAGATACGCAGTATTTT. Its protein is CSVVIDSGITDTQYF.

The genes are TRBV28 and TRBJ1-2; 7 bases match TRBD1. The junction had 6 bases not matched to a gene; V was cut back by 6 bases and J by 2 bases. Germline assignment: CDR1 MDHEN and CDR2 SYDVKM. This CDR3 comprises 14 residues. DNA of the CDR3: TGTGCCAGCAGCCGGGGACAGTGGAACTATGGCTACACCTTC. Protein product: CASSRGQWNYGYTF.

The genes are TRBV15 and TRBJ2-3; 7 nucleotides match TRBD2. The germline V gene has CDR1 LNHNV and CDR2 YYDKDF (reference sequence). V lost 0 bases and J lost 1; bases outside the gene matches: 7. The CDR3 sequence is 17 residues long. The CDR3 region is CATSRETTSDRTDTQYF. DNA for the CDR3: TGTGCCACCAGCAGAGAAACTACTAGCGACCGCACAGATACGCAGTATTTT.

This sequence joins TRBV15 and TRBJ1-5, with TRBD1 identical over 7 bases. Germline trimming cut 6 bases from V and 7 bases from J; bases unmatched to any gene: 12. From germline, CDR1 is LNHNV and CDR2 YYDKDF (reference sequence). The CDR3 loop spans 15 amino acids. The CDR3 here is CATSANRGRRQPQHF. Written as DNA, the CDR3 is TGTGCCACCAGTGCGAACAGGGGTCGGAGGCAGCCCCAGCATTTT.

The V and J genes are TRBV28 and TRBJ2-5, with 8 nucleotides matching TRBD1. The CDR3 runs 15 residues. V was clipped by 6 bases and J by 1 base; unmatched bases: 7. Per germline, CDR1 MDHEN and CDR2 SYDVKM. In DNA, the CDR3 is TGTGCCAGCAGACAACAGGGGGGAACCCAAGAGACCCAGTACTTC. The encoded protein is CASRQQGGTQETQYF.

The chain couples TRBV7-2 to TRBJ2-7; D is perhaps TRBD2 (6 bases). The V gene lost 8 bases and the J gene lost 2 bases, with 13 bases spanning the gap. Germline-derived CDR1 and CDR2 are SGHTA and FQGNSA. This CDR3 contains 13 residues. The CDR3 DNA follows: TGTGCCAGCTCACGAAGGACTACCTACGAGCAGTACTTC. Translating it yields CASSRRTTYEQYF.

This CDR3 reads CASSVIIYGYTF. CDR3 bases: TGTGCCAGCAGTGTTATTATTTATGGCTACACCTTC. The genes are TRBV2 and TRBJ1-2; D remains unclear. V was clipped by 4 bases and J by 5 bases, with 8 bases between them. The germline V gene encodes CDR1 SNHLY and CDR2 FYNNEI. The CDR3 consists of 12 residues.